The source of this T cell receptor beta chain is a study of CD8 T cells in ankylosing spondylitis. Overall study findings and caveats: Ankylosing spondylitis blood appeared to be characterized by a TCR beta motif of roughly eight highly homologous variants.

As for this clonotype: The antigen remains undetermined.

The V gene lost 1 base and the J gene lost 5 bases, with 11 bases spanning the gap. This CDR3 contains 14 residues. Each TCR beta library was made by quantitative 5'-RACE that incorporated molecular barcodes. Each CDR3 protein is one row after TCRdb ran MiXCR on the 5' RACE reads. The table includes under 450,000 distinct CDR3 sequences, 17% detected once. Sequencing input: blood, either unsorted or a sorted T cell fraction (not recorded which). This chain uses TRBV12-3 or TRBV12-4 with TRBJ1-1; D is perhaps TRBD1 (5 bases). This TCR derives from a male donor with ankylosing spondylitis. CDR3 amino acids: CASSLVSGLTEAFF. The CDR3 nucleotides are TGTGCCAGCAGTTTAGTCTCAGGGCTGACTGAAGCTTTCTTT.